Listed here are 16 T cell receptor beta chains from one sample, sequenced in a study of T cell responses to AZD1222 COVID-19 vaccine. The assay was immunoSEQ multiplex PCR, and TCRdb's table has in-frame clones only and misses some. The top ten hold around 27% of the sample, which has approximately 74,000 clones, less than 90% seen once. The source material was peripheral blood, sampled 28 days after the second AZD1222 dose. These receptors were obtained from an adult who received the AZD1222 COVID-19 vaccine.

V is TRBV27 and J is TRBJ1-2, with 8 bases matching TRBD1. This CDR3 has 14 residues. The trim removed 7 bases at V and 7 bases at J, leaving 11 bases unmatched. Germline CDR1 reads MNHEY; CDR2 reads SMNVEV (reference sequence). The CDR3 loop is CASTRRTGIGGYTF. In DNA form, the CDR3 reads TGTGCCAGCACCAGAAGGACAGGGATCGGTGGCTACACCTTC.

V usage is TRBV5-1 and J usage is TRBJ2-6; the D call may be TRBD1 or TRBD2 (6 bases each). V shed 4 bases and J shed 4 bases, with 18 bases lying between them. The V gene's germline CDR1 is SGHRS and CDR2 YFSETQ. The CDR3 sequence is 17 residues long. The CDR3 region has the DNA TGCGCCAGCAGCCGCGGACCGGGGGCGTGGGGGGCCAACGTCCTGACTTTC. It codes for CASSRGPGAWGANVLTF.

The CDR3 nucleotides are TGCGCCAGCAGCTTGGCGTCGGGAAAAAGGAACACTGAAGCTTTCTTT. Protein: CASSLASGKRNTEAFF. The rearrangement joins TRBV5-1 to TRBJ1-1; D unresolved. Germline CDR1 is SGHRS and CDR2 is YFSETQ. Trimming removed 0 bases from V and 1 base from J, with 13 bases in between. The CDR3 totals 16 residues.

The chain uses TRBV27 and TRBJ1-2, with D perhaps TRBD1 (5 bases). The germline V and J ends were trimmed by 6 bases and 5 bases, with 16 bases remaining between them. This CDR3 region has 14 residues. Per germline, CDR1 MNHEY and CDR2 SMNVEV (reference sequence). The CDR3 nucleotides are TGTGCCAGCAGCCTGGGGACCGCCAGTTATGGCTACACCTTC. The encoded protein is CASSLGTASYGYTF.

This chain links TRBV6-5 with TRBJ1-2; TRBD1 might be the D (6 bases). Germline CDR1 is MNHEY and CDR2 is SVGAGI. V lost 2 bases and J lost 4, with 8 bases in between. The CDR3 extends over 13 amino acids. The CDR3 spells CASSYDRTYGYTF. The CDR3 DNA follows: TGTGCCAGCAGTTACGACAGGACCTATGGCTACACCTTC.

This clone showed up just a few times. V gene TRBV10-1 combines with J gene TRBJ2-7; D not resolved. The CDR3 runs to 13 residues. CDR1 and CDR2 (germline): WNHNN, SYGVQD (reference sequence). Trimming pared 11 bases from V and 2 bases from J, leaving 16 bases between. CDR3 loop: CAALNPATYEQYF. The CDR3 DNA reads TGCGCCGCATTGAACCCGGCTACCTACGAGCAGTACTTC.

The V call is TRBV5-6, the J call TRBJ1-2; D remains ambiguous. The CDR3 has 14 amino acids. V lost 5 bases and J 5 bases, leaving 16 bases between the germline ends. The germline gives CDR1 SGHDT, CDR2 YYEEEE. The CDR3 is CASSPGRLRYGYTF. The CDR3 coding sequence is TGTGCCAGCAGTCCGGGAAGGTTGCGGTATGGCTACACCTTC.

J is TRBJ2-1 and V is TRBV9; 10 positions agree with TRBD2. The CDR3 has 15 residues. Germline CDR1 and CDR2: SGDLS and YYNGEE. The junction had 5 bases not matched to a gene; V was cut back by 5 bases and J by 3 bases. The CDR3 sequence is CASSLASGSYNEQFF. The CDR3 DNA reads as TGTGCCAGCAGTCTTGCTAGCGGGAGCTACAATGAGCAGTTCTTC.

The chain carries TRBV6-5 and TRBJ2-5; TRBD2 agrees at 8 bases. The CDR3 spans 15 residues. CDR1 MNHEY and CDR2 SVGAGI come from the germline V gene. V lost 2 bases, J lost 5 bases, and 7 bases stayed unmatched. The CDR3 DNA follows: TGTGCCAGCAGTTACGGACTAGCAGGAATGGAGACCCAGTACTTC. Amino acids: CASSYGLAGMETQYF.

The table lists this clone with a few counts. The chain recombines TRBV7-3 with TRBJ1-2; D may be TRBD1 (6 bases). There are 15 residues in the CDR3. The germline V gene has CDR1 SGHTA and CDR2 FQGTGA. V was pared by 3 bases and J by 2 bases, with 13 bases between. Here the CDR3 reads CASSFQGGGNYGYTF. CDR3 DNA: TGTGCCAGCAGCTTTCAAGGGGGAGGGAACTATGGCTACACCTTC.

Concerning this clone: Other nucleotide sequences from this sample produce the same CDR3. The chain uses TRBV12-3 or TRBV12-4 and TRBJ2-3; D not resolved. The CDR3 has 13 amino acids. V was pared by 3 bases and J by 1 base, with 5 bases between. CDR3 nucleotide sequence: TGTGCCAGCAGTTTTCCTGGCACAGATACGCAGTATTTT. It encodes CASSFPGTDTQYF.

CDR3 DNA sequence: TGTGCCAGCAGCTTTTCGACTAGCTGGGATGAGCAGTTCTTC. Translated: CASSFSTSWDEQFF. The V and J genes are TRBV11-2 and TRBJ2-1; TRBD2 matches at 7 bases. Losses at the gene ends were 3 bases for V and 8 bases for J; bases not matched to a gene: 7. The CDR3 has 14 residues. From germline, CDR1 is SGHAT and CDR2 FQNNGV.

This chain joins TRBV13 and TRBJ2-1; possibly TRBD2 for D (6 bases). The germline V and J ends were trimmed by 0 bases and 7 bases, with 7 bases remaining between them. The germline V gene encodes CDR1 PRHDT and CDR2 FYEKMQ (reference sequence). The CDR3 spans 13 residues. The CDR3 protein is CASSLGSGNEQFF. The CDR3 nucleotides read TGTGCCAGCAGCTTAGGTAGCGGTAATGAGCAGTTCTTC.

V usage is TRBV3-1 (or the pseudogene TRBV3-2) and J usage is TRBJ2-5, with D maybe TRBD2 (6 bases). The CDR3 sequence is 15 residues long. CDR1 is LGHDT, CDR2 YNNKEL, per germline (reference sequence). V lost 4 bases and J 1 base, leaving 13 bases between the germline ends. CDR3 sequence reads: CASSPRGDFQETQYF. Here the CDR3 DNA reads TGTGCCAGCAGCCCCAGAGGGGACTTCCAAGAGACCCAGTACTTC.

This chain connects TRBV12-3 or TRBV12-4 to TRBJ1-2, with a weak D call TRBD1 (6 bases). The CDR3 runs to 11 residues. The V and J ends lost 5 bases and 8 bases respectively, with 9 bases between them. Here the CDR3 reads CASSPGHGYTF. The CDR3 DNA is TGTGCCAGCAGTCCGGGACACGGCTACACCTTC.

This chain uses TRBV5-1 with TRBJ1-1; a possible D gene is TRBD1 (5 bases). Trimming pared 4 bases from V and 4 bases from J, leaving 11 bases between. The CDR3 spans 13 residues. Germline V CDR1 and CDR2: SGHRS, YFSETQ. The CDR3 region has the DNA TGCGCCAGCAGCCCCGACAGTGCCACTGAAGCTTTCTTT. It codes for CASSPDSATEAFF.